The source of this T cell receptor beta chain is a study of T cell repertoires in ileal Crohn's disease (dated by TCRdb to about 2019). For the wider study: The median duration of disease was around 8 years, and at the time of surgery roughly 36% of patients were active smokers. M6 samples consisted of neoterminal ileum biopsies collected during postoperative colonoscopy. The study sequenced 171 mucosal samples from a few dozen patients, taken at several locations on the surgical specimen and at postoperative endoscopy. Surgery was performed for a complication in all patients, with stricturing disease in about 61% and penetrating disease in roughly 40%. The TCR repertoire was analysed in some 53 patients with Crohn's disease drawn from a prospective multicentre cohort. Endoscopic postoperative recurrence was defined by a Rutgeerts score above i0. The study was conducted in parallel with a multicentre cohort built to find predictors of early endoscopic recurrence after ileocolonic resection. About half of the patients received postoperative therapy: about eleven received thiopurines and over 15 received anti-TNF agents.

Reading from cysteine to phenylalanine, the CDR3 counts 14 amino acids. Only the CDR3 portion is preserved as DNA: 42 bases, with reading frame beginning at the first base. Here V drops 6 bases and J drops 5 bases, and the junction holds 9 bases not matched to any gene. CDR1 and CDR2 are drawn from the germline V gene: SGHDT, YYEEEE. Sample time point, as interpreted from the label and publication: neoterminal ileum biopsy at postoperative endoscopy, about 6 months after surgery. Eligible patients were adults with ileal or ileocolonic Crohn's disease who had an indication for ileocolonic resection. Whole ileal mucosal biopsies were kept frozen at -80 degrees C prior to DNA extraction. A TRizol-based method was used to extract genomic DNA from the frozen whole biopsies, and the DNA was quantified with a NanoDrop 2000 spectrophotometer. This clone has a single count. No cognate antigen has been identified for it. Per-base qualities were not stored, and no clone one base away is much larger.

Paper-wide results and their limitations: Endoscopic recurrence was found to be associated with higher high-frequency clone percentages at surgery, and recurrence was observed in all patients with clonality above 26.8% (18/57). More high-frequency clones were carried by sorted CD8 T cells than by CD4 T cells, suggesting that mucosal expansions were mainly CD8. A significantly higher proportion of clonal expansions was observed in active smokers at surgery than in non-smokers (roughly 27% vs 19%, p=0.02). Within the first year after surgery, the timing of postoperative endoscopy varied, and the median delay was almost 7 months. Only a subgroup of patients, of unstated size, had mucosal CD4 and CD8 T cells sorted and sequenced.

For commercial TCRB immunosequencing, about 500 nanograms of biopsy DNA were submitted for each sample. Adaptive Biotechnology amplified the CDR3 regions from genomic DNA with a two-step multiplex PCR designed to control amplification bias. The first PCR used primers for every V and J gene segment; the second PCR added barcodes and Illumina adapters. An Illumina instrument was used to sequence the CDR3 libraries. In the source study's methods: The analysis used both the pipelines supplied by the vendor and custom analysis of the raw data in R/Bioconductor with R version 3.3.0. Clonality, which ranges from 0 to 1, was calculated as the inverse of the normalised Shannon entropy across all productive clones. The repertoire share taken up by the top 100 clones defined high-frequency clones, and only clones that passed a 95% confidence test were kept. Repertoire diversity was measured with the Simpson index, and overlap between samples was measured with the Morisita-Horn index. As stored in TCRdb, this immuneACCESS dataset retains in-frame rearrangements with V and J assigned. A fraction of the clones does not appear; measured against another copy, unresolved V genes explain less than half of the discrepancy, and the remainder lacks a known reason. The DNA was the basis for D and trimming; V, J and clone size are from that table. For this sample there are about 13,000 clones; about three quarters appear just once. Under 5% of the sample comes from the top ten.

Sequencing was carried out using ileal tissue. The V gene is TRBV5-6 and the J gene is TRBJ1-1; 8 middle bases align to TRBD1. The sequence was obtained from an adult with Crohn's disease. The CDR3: CASTDDRGRTEAFF. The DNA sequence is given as TGTGCCAGCACCGATGACAGGGGCAGGACTGAAGCTTTCTTT.